The entry below gives a single TCR beta chain sequence along with its context. This specimen belongs to a study of shared clonotypes between healthy human individuals. Assay execution took place at the deep level. Using immunoSEQ multiplex PCR, the repertoire was profiled, and TCRdb retains in-frame clones only, with some absent. The sample includes approximately 1,500,000 clones, roughly 96% of them seen just once. Specimen: naive CD4+ T cells sorted from blood. The subset is: CD45RA+ positively selected. The sequence was obtained from a man between 25 and 39 years old in good health.

Written as DNA, the CDR3 is TGTGCCAGCAGCTTAGCCCATTCAGGGGCATCGGGAGGAGCTTTCTTT. Translation: CASSLAHSGASGGAFF. The chain recombines TRBV7-9 with TRBJ1-1; perhaps TRBD1 as D (6 bases). CDR1 and CDR2 (germline): SEHNR, FQNEAQ (reference sequence). The CDR3 extends over 16 amino acids. V was trimmed by 0 bases and J by 10 bases, leaving 21 bases between them.